A selection of T cell receptor beta chains follows, all from one sample in a study of identical twins. TCRdb used MiXCR to reprocess the 5' RACE reads, holding one entry per CDR3 protein. The sample carries approximately 630,000 distinct CDR3 sequences, under 8.5% recorded once. A further study also used this sample, focusing on yellow fever vaccine responses in identical twins.

Sequencing was done on a sample of PBMCs. The receptor set was obtained from a woman younger than 30 in good health. Each CDR3 is given with its conserved first and last residue. Each record gives: CDR3 DNA, CDR3 protein, J gene, V gene, D gene, clone size. D genes are given only for firm matches. Size values are once, few and many counts, or a class for expanded clones, and some rows have none.

TGTGCCAGCAGTGACAAAGACAGCCCCAATGAGCAGTTCTTC | CASSDKDSPNEQFF | TRBJ2-1 | TRBV6-4 | NA | few
TGTGCCAGCAGTTTTCGCTATCTAGGGGAGTTCTTC | CASSFRYLGEFF | TRBJ2-1 | TRBV28 | NA | few
TGTGCCAGCAGTAGCGCCTTGAGACAGGGGGCTAGCTCCTACGAGCAGTACTTC | CASSSALRQGASSYEQYF | TRBJ2-7 | TRBV28 | TRBD1 | many
TGTGCCAGCAGTGAATATGGGGTACCTTCCTACAATGAGCAGTTCTTC | CASSEYGVPSYNEQFF | TRBJ2-1 | TRBV25-1 | NA | NA
TGTGCCAGCAGTTTATGGGACGCTTCCTACGAGCAGTACTTC | CASSLWDASYEQYF | TRBJ2-7 | TRBV28 | NA | few
TGCAGTGCTACCCACAGTTCGGGCTATGGCTACACCTTC | CSATHSSGYGYTF | TRBJ1-2 | TRBV20-1 | NA | many
NA | CASSLFLSGELFF | TRBJ2-2 | TRBV27 | NA | NA
TGTGCCAGCAGCCGGACAGACACACGAGAGACCCAGTGCTTC | CASSRTDTRETQCF | TRBJ2-5 | TRBV7-9 | NA | NA
TGTGCCACCAGTGATTCTGGAAGTATTATCGCGAACACCGGGGAGCTGTTTTTT | CATSDSGSIIANTGELFF | TRBJ2-2 | TRBV24-1 | NA | NA
TGTGCCAGCAGTGAAGGAGTTCGGCAGCCCAGGAACTTC | CASSEGVRQPRNF | TRBJ2-7 | TRBV2 | NA | few
TGTGCCAGCAGCCAATTGGTTCGTGGGGAGCTGTTTTTT | CASSQLVRGELFF | TRBJ2-2 | TRBV3-1 | NA | few
TGTGCCAGCAGCTTATTTCTCCCGCTACGGGACGATCGCACAGATACGCAGTATTTT | CASSLFLPLRDDRTDTQYF | TRBJ2-3 | TRBV11-1 | NA | few
TGCAGCGTTGACTATCTAGCGGGAGGGGTTCACAATGAGCAGTTCTTC | CSVDYLAGGVHNEQFF | TRBJ2-1 | TRBV29-1 | TRBD2 | many
TGCAGTGCTAGAGAGGGGGGCTGGTATGAGACCCAGTACTTC | CSAREGGWYETQYF | TRBJ2-5 | TRBV20-1 | NA | few
TGTGCCAGCAGTACTTGGGGGCAGGCGAACACCGGGGAGCTGTTTTTT | CASSTWGQANTGELFF | TRBJ2-2 | TRBV12-3/TRBV12-4 | NA | many
TGTGCCAGCAGTGAAGCGGGACTAGCGGGTTTCCCCTCCTACGAGCAGTACTTC | CASSEAGLAGFPSYEQYF | TRBJ2-7 | TRBV2 | TRBD2 | NA
TGTGCCAGTCCCCCGGCCCCGGGGGCAGACACTGAAGCTTTCTTT | CASPPAPGADTEAFF | TRBJ1-1 | TRBV28 | NA | few
TGTGCCAGCAGCGCCGACAGGGGCCGGGGTGGTATGGATACGCAGTATTTT | CASSADRGRGGMDTQYF | TRBJ2-3 | TRBV5-6 | TRBD1 | NA
TGTGCCAGCAATGGTGTGGGATGGGATCAGCCCCAGCATTTT | CASNGVGWDQPQHF | TRBJ1-5 | TRBV6-1 | NA | NA
TGTGCCAGCAGTCCACTAGCGGGAGGGTACGAGCAGTACTTC | CASSPLAGGYEQYF | TRBJ2-7 | TRBV6-1 | TRBD2 | NA
TGTGCCAGCAGCCAAGAACCAGACCAGCAGTTCTTC | CASSQEPDQQFF | TRBJ2-1 | TRBV3-1 | NA | NA
TGTGCCAGCAGCTTATGGACGGGGGCCCTGAGTGTCGAAAAACTGTTTTTT | CASSLWTGALSVEKLFF | TRBJ1-4 | TRBV7-8 | NA | many
TGCGCCAGCAGCCAAGGCCCAGCGGCGAACACCGGGGAGCTGTTTTTT | CASSQGPAANTGELFF | TRBJ2-2 | TRBV4-1 | NA | NA
TGTGCCAGCAGCGTAGATGGACTAGGCCCCAGTACGCAGTATTTT | CASSVDGLGPSTQYF | TRBJ2-3 | TRBV9 | TRBD2 | many
TGTGCCATCAGAAACGAACTAGGACAGCCGGGACACAATGAGCAGTTCTTC | CAIRNELGQPGHNEQFF | TRBJ2-1 | TRBV10-3 | NA | many
TGCAGCCCCTGGACCAAACAGGGGACCCTTTACGAGCAGTACTTC | CSPWTKQGTLYEQYF | TRBJ2-7 | TRBV29-1 | TRBD1 | NA
TGTGCCAGCAGTTTAGACGGGGTCGGGGACACTGAAGCTTTCTTT | CASSLDGVGDTEAFF | TRBJ1-1 | TRBV12-3/TRBV12-4 | NA | NA
TGCGCCAGCAGCGCCGCGGGAGTGAAGCAGTTCTTC | CASSAAGVKQFF | TRBJ2-1 | TRBV5-1 | TRBD2 | few
TGCGCCAGCAGCCAACCGTCAGATAGACGTACGCAGTATTTT | CASSQPSDRRTQYF | TRBJ2-3 | TRBV4-1 | NA | few
TGTGCCAGCAGCTTAGGGCCCAGCGGGATCGATGAGCAGTTCTTC | CASSLGPSGIDEQFF | TRBJ2-1 | TRBV7-9 | TRBD2 | NA
TGCGCCAGCAGCTTGGCTGACGTTCCCTATGGCTACACCTTC | CASSLADVPYGYTF | TRBJ1-2 | TRBV5-1 | NA | few
TGTGCCAGCAGCCACGGAGCCCCCATTGGCTACACCTTC | CASSHGAPIGYTF | TRBJ1-2 | TRBV3-1 | NA | few
TGTGCCAGCAGTTCCCGGGGACAGCTAAAAGAGACCCAGTACTTC | CASSSRGQLKETQYF | TRBJ2-5 | TRBV27 | TRBD1 | few
TGTGCCAGCGCGCTGGGGGGCGGGGGAGATACGCAGTATTTT | CASALGGGGDTQYF | TRBJ2-3 | TRBV9 | NA | NA
TGTGCCAGCACCCCGGGATACCTTCCGGGTGGAGTTGAAGCTTTCTTT | CASTPGYLPGGVEAFF | TRBJ1-1 | TRBV27 | NA | NA
TGTGCCGGGGCCCCCGCGACAGGGGCTGGGGCCAACGTCCTGACTTTC | CAGAPATGAGANVLTF | TRBJ2-6 | TRBV5-3 | TRBD1 | few
TGCGCCAGCAGCCCATCAGGGGTGTATGGCTACACCTTC | CASSPSGVYGYTF | TRBJ1-2 | TRBV5-1 | NA | few
TGTGCCAGCAGGGCGGGAGGAGGGACCCAACACAATGAGCAGTTCTTC | CASRAGGGTQHNEQFF | TRBJ2-1 | TRBV6-1 | TRBD2 | few
TGTGCCAGCAACTCGGTGCTAGCGGGAGCCTCCACAGATACGCAGTATTTT | CASNSVLAGASTDTQYF | TRBJ2-3 | TRBV6-2/TRBV6-3 | TRBD2 | few
TGTGCCAGCAGTTACCTGACAAACACTGAAGCTTTCTTT | CASSYLTNTEAFF | TRBJ1-1 | TRBV6-5 | NA | many
TGTGCCAGCAGTTACCTTATCTTGGAGGGGGTTGACTCACCCCTCCACTTT | CASSYLILEGVDSPLHF | TRBJ1-6 | TRBV6-5 | NA | NA
TGCAGCGTCAAGACTAGGGGGCCCTTTAATGAGCAGTTCTTC | CSVKTRGPFNEQFF | TRBJ2-1 | TRBV29-1 | NA | few
TGTGCCAGCAGCAGCCGACAGGGAGAATTTGGCACTGAAGCTTTCTTT | CASSSRQGEFGTEAFF | TRBJ1-1 | TRBV9 | TRBD1 | NA
TGTGCCAGCAGCTTGCATCGGGGGCCCTCGAACACCGGGGAGCTGTTTTTT | CASSLHRGPSNTGELFF | TRBJ2-2 | TRBV7-2 | NA | many
TGTGCCACCAGTGAGGGGGGGACAGCTGACACTGAAGCTTTCTTT | CATSEGGTADTEAFF | TRBJ1-1 | TRBV24-1 | TRBD1 | NA
TGTGCCAGCAGATGGACAGGGAATAGCACCTATAATTCACCCCTCCACTTT | CASRWTGNSTYNSPLHF | TRBJ1-6 | TRBV2 | TRBD1 | few